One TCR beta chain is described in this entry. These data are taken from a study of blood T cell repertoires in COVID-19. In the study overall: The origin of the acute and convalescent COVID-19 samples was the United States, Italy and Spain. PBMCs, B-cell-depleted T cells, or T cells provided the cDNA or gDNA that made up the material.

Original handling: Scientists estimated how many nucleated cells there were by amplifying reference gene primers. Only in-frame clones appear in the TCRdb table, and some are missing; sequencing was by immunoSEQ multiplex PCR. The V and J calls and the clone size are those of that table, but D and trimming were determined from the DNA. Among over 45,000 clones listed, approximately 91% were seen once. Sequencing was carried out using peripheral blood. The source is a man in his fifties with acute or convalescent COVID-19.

The CDR3 region is CASRLLDWAGVFF. In DNA, the CDR3 is TGTGCCAGCAGATTGCTCGACTGGGCGGGTGTTTTCTTT. The V and J genes are TRBV6-6 and TRBJ1-1; D unresolved. CDR3 size: 13 residues. Germline CDR1 is MNHNY and CDR2 is SVGAGI (reference sequence). V dropped 6 bases and J dropped 13 bases, with 21 bases sitting between them.